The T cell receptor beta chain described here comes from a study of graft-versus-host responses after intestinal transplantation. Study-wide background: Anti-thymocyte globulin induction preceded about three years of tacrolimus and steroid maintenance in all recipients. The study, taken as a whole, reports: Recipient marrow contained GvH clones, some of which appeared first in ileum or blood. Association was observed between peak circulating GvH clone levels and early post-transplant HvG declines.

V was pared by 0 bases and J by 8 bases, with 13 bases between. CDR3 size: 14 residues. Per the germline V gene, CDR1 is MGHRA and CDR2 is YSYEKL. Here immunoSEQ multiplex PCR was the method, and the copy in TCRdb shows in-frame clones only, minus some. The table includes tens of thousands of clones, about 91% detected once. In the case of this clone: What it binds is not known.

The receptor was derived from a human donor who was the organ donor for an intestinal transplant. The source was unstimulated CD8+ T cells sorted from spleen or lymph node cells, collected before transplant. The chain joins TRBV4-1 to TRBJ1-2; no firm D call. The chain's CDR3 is CASSQEGQANGYTF. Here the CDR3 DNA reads TGCGCCAGCAGCCAAGAGGGTCAGGCCAACGGCTACACCTTC.